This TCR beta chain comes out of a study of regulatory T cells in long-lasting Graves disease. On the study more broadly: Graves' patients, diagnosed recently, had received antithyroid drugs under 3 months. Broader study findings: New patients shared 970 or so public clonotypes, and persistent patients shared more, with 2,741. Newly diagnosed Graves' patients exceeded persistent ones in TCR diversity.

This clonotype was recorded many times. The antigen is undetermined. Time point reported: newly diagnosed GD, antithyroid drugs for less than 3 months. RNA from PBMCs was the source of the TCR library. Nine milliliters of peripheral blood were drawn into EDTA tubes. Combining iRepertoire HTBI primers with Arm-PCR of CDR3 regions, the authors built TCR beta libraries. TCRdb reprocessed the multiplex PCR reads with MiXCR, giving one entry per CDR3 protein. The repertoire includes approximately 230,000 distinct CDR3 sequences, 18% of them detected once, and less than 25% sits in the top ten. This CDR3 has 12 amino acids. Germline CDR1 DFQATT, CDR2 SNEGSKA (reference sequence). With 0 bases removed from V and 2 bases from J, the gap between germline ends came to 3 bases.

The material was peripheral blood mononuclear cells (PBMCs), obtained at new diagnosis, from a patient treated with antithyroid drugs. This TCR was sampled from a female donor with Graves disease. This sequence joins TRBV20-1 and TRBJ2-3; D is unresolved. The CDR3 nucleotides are TGCAGTGCTAGAGAGTCCACAGATACGCAGTATTTT. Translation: CSARESTDTQYF.